Listed below are T cell receptor beta chains from one sample, sequenced in a study of T cell repertoires in cytomegalovirus infection. TCRdb recomputed calls from the reads with MiXCR, one row per CDR3 protein. The sample consists of about 230,000 distinct CDR3 sequences, around 6.4% of them appearing once. The sample was PBMCs. These receptors all stem from a human donor in good health (CMV status not recorded). Some clones in this sample may be carry-over from other donors' samples. Each CDR3 is given with its conserved first and last residue.

CDR3: CASSQEEVSNSPLHF
V: TRBV4-3
length: 15
J: TRBJ1-6

CDR3: CASSIPNRGNTIYF
V: TRBV7-2
length: 14
J: TRBJ1-3

CDR3: CASSFTTDRYGYTF
V: TRBV5-1
length: 14
J: TRBJ1-2

CDR3: CASSSGVRLNTEAFF
V: TRBV7-6
length: 15
J: TRBJ1-1

CDR3: CASSLRRAYEQIF
V: TRBV7-2
length: 13
J: TRBJ2-1

CDR3: CSARDPGAVNEQYF
V: TRBV20-1
length: 14
J: TRBJ2-7

CDR3: CASSYSRGRDEQYF
V: TRBV6-5
length: 14
J: TRBJ2-7

CDR3: CASSRQPVNTEAFF
V: TRBV6-2/TRBV6-3
length: 14
J: TRBJ1-1

CDR3: CASSSDNYSNQPQHF
V: TRBV5-1
length: 15
J: TRBJ1-5

CDR3: CASSAGTARGYGYTF
V: TRBV9
length: 15
J: TRBJ1-2

CDR3: CSALWVGAEAFF
V: TRBV20-1
length: 12
J: TRBJ1-1

CDR3: CASSLGAPGGGDSYGYTF
V: TRBV7-2
length: 18
J: TRBJ1-2

CDR3: CASSASLGTPTWAEKLFF
V: TRBV9
length: 18
J: TRBJ1-4

CDR3: CSATALREETQYF
V: TRBV20-1
length: 13
J: TRBJ2-5

CDR3: CASRQGFSPLHF
V: TRBV4-3
length: 12
J: TRBJ1-6

CDR3: CASSEYGGFTDTQYF
V: TRBV25-1
length: 15
J: TRBJ2-3

CDR3: CSVAHPGGANTGELFF
V: TRBV29-1
length: 16
J: TRBJ2-2

CDR3: CASSRLGVSNQPQHF
V: TRBV7-8
length: 15
J: TRBJ1-5

CDR3: CASSEYRGDKDTQYF
V: TRBV25-1
length: 15
J: TRBJ2-3

CDR3: CASSPIVGSEAFF
V: TRBV7-2
length: 13
J: TRBJ1-1

CDR3: CASRPGSPNTEAFF
V: TRBV6-2/TRBV6-3
length: 14
J: TRBJ1-1

CDR3: CASSEGDKQYF
V: TRBV7-9
length: 11
J: TRBJ2-7

CDR3: CASSLVYEQYF
V: TRBV7-9
length: 11
J: TRBJ2-7

CDR3: CASSFTGTNYNEQFF
V: TRBV7-2
length: 15
J: TRBJ2-1

CDR3: CASSSQQGTQETQYF
V: TRBV5-4
length: 15
J: TRBJ2-5

CDR3: CASSYDSQAHKGDTQYF
V: TRBV6-5
length: 17
J: TRBJ2-3

CDR3: CSVSGGSTEAFF
V: TRBV29-1
length: 12
J: TRBJ1-1

CDR3: CSVGVGKTEAFF
V: TRBV29-1
length: 12
J: TRBJ1-1

CDR3: CASSVEMVGGDTQYF
V: TRBV9
length: 15
J: TRBJ2-3

CDR3: CASSLRDSVVLEQFF
V: TRBV7-8
length: 15
J: TRBJ2-1

CDR3: CASSLPAPQTALEKLFF
V: TRBV5-8
length: 17
J: TRBJ1-4

CDR3: CASSPRWNTEAFF
V: TRBV14
length: 13
J: TRBJ1-1

CDR3: CASSLRVGGGFTGELFF
V: TRBV5-8
length: 17
J: TRBJ2-2

CDR3: CASSSNSRDTQYF
V: TRBV12-3/TRBV12-4
length: 13
J: TRBJ2-3

CDR3: CASSLLSNTGELFF
V: TRBV28
length: 14
J: TRBJ2-2

CDR3: CASSPSPARRQNIQYF
V: TRBV7-9
length: 16
J: TRBJ2-4

CDR3: CASRHGHSNQPQHF
V: TRBV28
length: 14
J: TRBJ1-5

CDR3: CASSFLTSGNTIYF
V: TRBV7-2
length: 14
J: TRBJ1-3

CDR3: CASSSFRGTEAFF
V: TRBV7-9
length: 13
J: TRBJ1-1

CDR3: CASSPTGETIQYF
V: TRBV6-2/TRBV6-3
length: 13
J: TRBJ2-4

CDR3: CASSTGTEGTQYF
V: TRBV7-3
length: 13
J: TRBJ2-5

CDR3: CASSSLAGTYEQYF
V: TRBV7-2
length: 14
J: TRBJ2-7

CDR3: CASSPAQSYEQYF
V: TRBV7-2
length: 13
J: TRBJ2-7

CDR3: CATSRDPVGAGGSYEQYF
V: TRBV15
length: 18
J: TRBJ2-7

CDR3: CASSWDRELGQPQHF
V: TRBV7-9
length: 15
J: TRBJ1-5

CDR3: CASSDADRGTDEQYF
V: TRBV2
length: 15
J: TRBJ2-7

CDR3: CASSAVTTGESYEQYF
V: TRBV5-4
length: 16
J: TRBJ2-7

CDR3: CASSLVSDGEQYF
V: TRBV11-3
length: 13
J: TRBJ2-7

CDR3: CASSVTGSETEAFF
V: TRBV2
length: 14
J: TRBJ1-1

CDR3: CASSRPAEGSGANVLTF
V: TRBV28
length: 17
J: TRBJ2-6

CDR3: CASMDGGTQETQYF
V: TRBV2
length: 14
J: TRBJ2-5

CDR3: CASSSQGSRRGYTF
V: TRBV11-3
length: 14
J: TRBJ1-2

CDR3: CATSSGSGLETQYF
V: TRBV15
length: 14
J: TRBJ2-5